This TCR beta chain stems from a study of quantifying T cell responses using KT2 cells. About the research overall: TCR alpha and beta constant-region primers primed reverse transcription of RNA. A predetermined fluorescence threshold ended the second PCR, run as a qPCR. Study-wide results and limits: Very high KT2 spike-in numbers caused saturation in KT2 sequence detection.

An oligo carrying a UMI was ligated to the cDNA 3' end. The first PCR ran approximately 4 cycles with an equimolar RC1.1 and RC1.2 beta primer mix. TCRdb passed the UMI-ligation and nested PCR reads through MiXCR, listing each CDR3 protein once. The sample records about 53,000 distinct CDR3 sequences, roughly 12% being singletons. Known numbers of the T cell clone KT2 were added to PBMC. Germline V gene data show CDR1 as SNHLY and CDR2 as FYNNEI. V gave up 2 bases and J gave up 2 bases, with 10 bases separating them. The CDR3 is 15 residues long. This clonotype was counted a few times. Antigen specificity is unknown.

The source of this sequence is a human donor. This rearrangement joins TRBV2 to TRBJ2-1; a weak D match, TRBD1 (6 bases). Sequencing was carried out using PBMCs spiked with cells of the T cell clone KT2. Here the CDR3 reads CASSEWDTAYNEQFF. In DNA, the CDR3 is TGTGCCAGCAGTGAATGGGACACGGCCTACAATGAGCAGTTCTTC.